The 3 T cell receptor beta chains reported below all come from one sample, sequenced in a study of technical replicates of blood from four donors. Repertoires were generated with immunoSEQ multiplex PCR, while TCRdb's copy carries only in-frame clones and drops some. The sample has tens of thousands of clones, roughly nine tenths seen once. The sample taken for sequencing was T cells isolated from PBMCs. The receptors here all came from a human donor in good health.

The gene calls are TRBV27 and TRBJ2-7; TRBD1 matches at 7 bases. V lost 3 bases and J lost 5; bases outside the gene matches: 10. CDR1 and CDR2 from the germline V gene are MNHEY and SMNVEV (reference sequence). CDR3 length equals 15 residues. The CDR3 protein is CASSLFTGAWDEQYF. CDR3 DNA sequence: TGTGCCAGCAGTTTGTTCACAGGGGCCTGGGACGAGCAGTACTTC.

The chain recombines TRBV12-5 with TRBJ2-1; the D is unclear. The length of the CDR3 is 17 residues. Germline CDR1 reads LGHNT; CDR2 reads FRNRAP. Trimming removed 5 bases at V and 4 bases at J, with 21 bases between. The CDR3 loop reads CASGAASDPRFYNEQFF. The DNA for the CDR3 is TGTGCTAGTGGTGCCGCGAGCGACCCCCGATTTTACAATGAGCAGTTCTTC. The variable domain in full, completed from reference TRBV12-5 and TRBJ2-1, reads DARVTQTPRHKVTEMGQEVTMRCQPILGHNTVFWYRQTMMQGLELLAYFRNRAPLDDSGMPKDRFSAEMPDATLATLKIQPSEPRDSAVYFCASGAASDPRFYNEQFFGPGTRLTVL.

V gene TRBV5-1 combines with J gene TRBJ2-5, with 7 bases that match TRBD1. The junction had 7 bases not matched to a gene; V was cut back by 0 bases and J by 2 bases. The CDR3 runs 16 residues. Per germline, CDR1 SGHRS and CDR2 YFSETQ. The CDR3 is CASSLGQGAAQETQYF. CDR3 nucleotide sequence: TGCGCCAGCAGCTTGGGACAGGGCGCTGCGCAAGAGACCCAGTACTTC.